The clone carrying this TCR beta chain qualifies as medium-sized. Its antigen is unidentified. The template was genomic DNA from peripheral blood, not RNA. The entry originates in a study of T cell repertoires in aging, cancer and after chemotherapy. Study-wide context: Chronic lymphocytic leukemia patients on fludarabine- or bendamustine-based regimens gave paired samples before and after chemotherapy.

The germline gives CDR1 MNHEY, CDR2 SMNVEV (reference sequence). The CDR3 extends over 12 amino acids. Trimming shortened V by 6 bases and J by 8 bases, and 10 bases separated the two germline ends. Whole-study findings and limits: Age-matched healthy donors had significantly more diverse, less clonal blood TCR repertoires than untreated cancer patients. The repertoire data cannot show anything about immunological memory following chemotherapy.

A mixed TRB-A/B primer pool amplified rearranged TRB by multiplex touch-down PCR. A single record per CDR3 protein comes from TCRdb applying MiXCR to the multiplex PCR reads. Of just over 9,000 distinct CDR3 sequences in the sample, about 22% are singletons; the top ten hold roughly an eighth. This rearrangement joins TRBV27 to TRBJ1-4; the D is unclear. The sequencing sample was made of blood. The sequence was collected from a human donor with a blood cancer. The donor label of this sample is uncertain. The CDR3 DNA reads TGTGCCAGCAGGAACCCGAAAGAAAAACTGTTTTTT. It translates to CASRNPKEKLFF.